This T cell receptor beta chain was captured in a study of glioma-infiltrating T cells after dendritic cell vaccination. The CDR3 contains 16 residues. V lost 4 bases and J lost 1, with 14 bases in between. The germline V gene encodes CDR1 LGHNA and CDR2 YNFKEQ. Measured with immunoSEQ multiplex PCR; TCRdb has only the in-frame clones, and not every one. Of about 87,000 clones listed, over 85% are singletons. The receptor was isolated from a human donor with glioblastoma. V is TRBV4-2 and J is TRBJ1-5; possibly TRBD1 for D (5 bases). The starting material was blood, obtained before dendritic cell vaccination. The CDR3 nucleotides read TGTGCCAGCAGCCCACATGGGCAGGGAAGCAATCAGCCCCAGCATTTT. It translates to CASSPHGQGSNQPQHF.